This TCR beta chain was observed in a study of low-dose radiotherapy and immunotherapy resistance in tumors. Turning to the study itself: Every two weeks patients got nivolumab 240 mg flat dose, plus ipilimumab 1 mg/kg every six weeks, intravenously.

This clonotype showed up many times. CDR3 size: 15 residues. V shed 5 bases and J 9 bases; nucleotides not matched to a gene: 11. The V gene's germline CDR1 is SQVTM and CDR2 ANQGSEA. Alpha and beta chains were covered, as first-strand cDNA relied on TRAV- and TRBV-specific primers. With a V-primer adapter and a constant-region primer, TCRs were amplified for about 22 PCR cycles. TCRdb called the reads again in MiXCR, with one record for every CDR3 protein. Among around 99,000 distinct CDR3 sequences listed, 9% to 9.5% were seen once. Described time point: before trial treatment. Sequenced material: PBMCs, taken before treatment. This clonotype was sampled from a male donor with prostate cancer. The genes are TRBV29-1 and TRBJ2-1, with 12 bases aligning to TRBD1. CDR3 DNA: TGCAGCGTTCCCCCTGCCGGGACAGGGGGCGGTGAGCAGTTCTTC. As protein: CSVPPAGTGGGEQFF.